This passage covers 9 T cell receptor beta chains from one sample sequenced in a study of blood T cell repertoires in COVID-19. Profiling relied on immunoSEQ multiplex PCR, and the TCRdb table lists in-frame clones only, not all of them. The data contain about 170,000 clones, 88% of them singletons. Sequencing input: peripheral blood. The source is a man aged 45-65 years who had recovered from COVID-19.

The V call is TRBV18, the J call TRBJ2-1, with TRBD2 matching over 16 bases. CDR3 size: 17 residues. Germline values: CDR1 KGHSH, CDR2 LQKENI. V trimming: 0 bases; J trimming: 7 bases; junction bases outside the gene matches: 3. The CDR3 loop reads CASSPPGLAGGQNEQFF. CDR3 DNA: TGTGCCAGCTCACCACCGGGACTAGCGGGAGGGCAGAATGAGCAGTTCTTC.

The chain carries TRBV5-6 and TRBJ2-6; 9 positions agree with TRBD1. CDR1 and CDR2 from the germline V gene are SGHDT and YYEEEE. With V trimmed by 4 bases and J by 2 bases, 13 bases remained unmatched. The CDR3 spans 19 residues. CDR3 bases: TGTGCCAGCAGCCTCCCCCCGGGACAGGGTTCAGCTGGGGCCAACGTCCTGACTTTC. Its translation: CASSLPPGQGSAGANVLTF.

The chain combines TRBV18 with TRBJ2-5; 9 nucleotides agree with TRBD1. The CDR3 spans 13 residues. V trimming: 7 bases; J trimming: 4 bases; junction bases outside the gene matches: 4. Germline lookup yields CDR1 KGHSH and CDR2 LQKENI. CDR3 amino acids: CASFRDRAETQYF. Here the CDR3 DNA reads TGTGCCAGCTTCCGGGACAGGGCAGAGACCCAGTACTTC.

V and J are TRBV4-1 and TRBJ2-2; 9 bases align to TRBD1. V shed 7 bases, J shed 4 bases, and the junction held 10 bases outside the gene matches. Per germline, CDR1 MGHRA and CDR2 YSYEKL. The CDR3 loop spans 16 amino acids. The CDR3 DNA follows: TGCGCCAGCAACCCAGCTGGGACAGGGACCACCGGGGAGCTGTTTTTT. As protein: CASNPAGTGTTGELFF.

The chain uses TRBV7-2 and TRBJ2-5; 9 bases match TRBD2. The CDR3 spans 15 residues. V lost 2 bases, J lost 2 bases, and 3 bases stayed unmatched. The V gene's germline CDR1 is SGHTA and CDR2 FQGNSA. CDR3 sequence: CASSLTSGPQETQYF. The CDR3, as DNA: TGTGCCAGCAGCTTAACTAGCGGGCCGCAAGAGACCCAGTACTTC.

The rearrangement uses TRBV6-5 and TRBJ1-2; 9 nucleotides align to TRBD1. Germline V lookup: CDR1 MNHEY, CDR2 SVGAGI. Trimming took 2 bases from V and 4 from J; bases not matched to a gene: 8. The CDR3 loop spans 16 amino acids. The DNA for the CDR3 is TGTGCCAGCAGTTACCGCCGGACAGGGGACGGCTATGGCTACACCTTC. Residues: CASSYRRTGDGYGYTF.

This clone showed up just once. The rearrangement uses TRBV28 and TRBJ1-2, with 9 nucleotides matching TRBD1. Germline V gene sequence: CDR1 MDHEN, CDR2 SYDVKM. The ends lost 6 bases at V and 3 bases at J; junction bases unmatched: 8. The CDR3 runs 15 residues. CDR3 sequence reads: CASSRIDRGDYGYTF. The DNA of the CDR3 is TGTGCCAGCAGCCGAATCGACAGGGGGGACTATGGCTACACCTTC.

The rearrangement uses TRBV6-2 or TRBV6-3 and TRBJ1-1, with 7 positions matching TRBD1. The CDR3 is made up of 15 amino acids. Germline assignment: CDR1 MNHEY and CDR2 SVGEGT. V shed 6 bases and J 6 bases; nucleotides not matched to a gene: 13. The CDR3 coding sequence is TGTGCCAGCAGCACACCCGGGACAGTAGCGGCTGAAGCTTTCTTT. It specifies CASSTPGTVAAEAFF.

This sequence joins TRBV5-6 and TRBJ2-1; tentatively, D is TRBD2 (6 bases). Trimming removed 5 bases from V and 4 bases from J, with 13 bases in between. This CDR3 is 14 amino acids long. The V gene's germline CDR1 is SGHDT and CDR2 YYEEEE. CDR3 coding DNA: TGTGCCAGCAGACGGGACTCACTTTACAATGAGCAGTTCTTC. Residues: CASRRDSLYNEQFF.